Shown below are 27 T cell receptor beta chains from a single sample sequenced in a study of T cell changes during pregnancy in multiple sclerosis. The method was immunoSEQ multiplex PCR; TCRdb's version includes in-frame clones alone and lacks a portion of them. The sample holds approximately 100,000 clones, roughly nine tenths seen once. The sequencing used peripheral blood, collected before pregnancy. The receptor set was obtained from a female donor with multiple sclerosis, enrolled in a pregnancy study.

In this sample, this clone turned up once. The genes are TRBV28 and TRBJ2-7; possibly TRBD1 for D (6 bases). CDR3 length: 12 residues. The germline CDR1 and CDR2 sequences are MDHEN and SYDVKM. V gave up 6 bases and J gave up 3 bases, with 9 bases separating them. The CDR3 bases are TGTGCCAGCAGCCGACAGGTCTACGAGCAGTACTTC. This translates into CASSRQVYEQYF.

V is TRBV6-1 and J is TRBJ2-3, with 10 bases fitting TRBD2. Germline V gene lookup returns CDR1 MNHNS and CDR2 SASEGT. The CDR3 runs 14 residues. J was trimmed by 2 bases and V by 6 bases; bases with no gene match: 2. CDR3 nucleotides: TGTGCCAGCAGAAGCGGGGGGGCCACAGATACGCAGTATTTT. Translation: CASRSGGATDTQYF.

This chain uses TRBV7-8 with TRBJ1-6; possibly TRBD1 for D (5 bases). Germline CDR1 reads SGHVS; CDR2 reads FQNEAQ. The CDR3 loop spans 17 amino acids. V lost 0 bases, J lost 4 bases, and 13 bases lay in between. CDR3 sequence: CASSLAGVITYNSPLHF. CDR3 nucleotides: TGTGCCAGCAGCTTAGCAGGGGTCATTACTTATAATTCACCCCTCCACTTT.

The chain links TRBV19 to TRBJ2-7, with TRBD1 matching 11 bases. The junction had 6 bases not matched to a gene; V was cut back by 8 bases and J by 3 bases. Germline V gene sequence: CDR1 LNHDA, CDR2 SQIVND (reference sequence). The CDR3 contains 14 residues. The CDR3 here is CASGPGTGGYEQYF. The CDR3, as DNA: TGTGCCAGTGGGCCCGGGACAGGGGGCTACGAGCAGTACTTC.

The V call is TRBV27, the J call TRBJ1-2, with D possibly matching TRBD1 (5 bases). Germline CDR1 and CDR2: MNHEY and SMNVEV (reference sequence). CDR3 length equals 13 residues. Deletions cut 5 bases from V and 4 bases from J, with 11 bases between. CDR3 sequence: CASSRGDPYGYTF. For the CDR3, the DNA is TGTGCCAGCAGTAGGGGTGATCCCTATGGCTACACCTTC.

The chain has TRBV7-8 and TRBJ2-5; tentative D call: TRBD1 (6 bases). This CDR3 region has 13 residues. Germline-derived CDR1 and CDR2 are SGHVS and FQNEAQ. V shed 5 bases and J shed 4 bases, with 11 bases lying between them. In DNA, the CDR3 is TGTGCCAGCAGCCCAGGACAGTTAGAGACCCAGTACTTC. This codes for CASSPGQLETQYF.

The chain is built from TRBV6-4 and TRBJ1-4; D gene ambiguous. The CDR3 length is 15 residues. The germline V and J ends were trimmed by 0 bases and 2 bases, with 7 bases remaining between them. Germline V gene data show CDR1 as MRHNA and CDR2 as SNTAGT. In DNA form, the CDR3 reads TGTGCCAGCAGTGACTCTGGCAGGACTAATGAAAAACTGTTTTTT. Its protein product is CASSDSGRTNEKLFF.

V gene TRBV11-2 combines with J gene TRBJ1-1; 8 bases align to TRBD1. The CDR3 covers 15 residues. Losses at the gene ends were 4 bases for V and 0 bases for J; bases not matched to a gene: 4. Germline CDR1 is SGHAT and CDR2 is FQNNGV. The CDR3 region is CASSSHRGMNTEAFF. The CDR3 coding sequence is TGTGCCAGCAGCTCACACAGGGGGATGAACACTGAAGCTTTCTTT.

The chain is built from TRBV12-5 and TRBJ2-7; D remains unclear. The germline V gene encodes CDR1 LGHNT and CDR2 FRNRAP. Deletions cut 0 bases from V and 3 bases from J, with 12 bases between. The CDR3 consists of 15 residues. As DNA, the CDR3 is TGTGCTAGTGGTTTGGTAAGTGGGCGATTCTACGAGCAGTACTTC. Protein product: CASGLVSGRFYEQYF.

Here the CDR3 reads CASSYAGGGADYGYTF. The CDR3, as DNA: TGCGCCAGCAGCTACGCGGGGGGGGGAGCGGACTATGGCTACACCTTC. This chain joins TRBV5-1 and TRBJ1-2, with D possibly matching TRBD1 (5 bases). CDR1 is SGHRS, CDR2 YFSETQ, per germline. V was shortened by 3 bases and J by 3 bases, with 18 bases between the two germline ends. CDR3 size: 16 residues.

The V gene is TRBV7-9, the J gene TRBJ1-4, with D hard to call. The CDR3 runs 14 residues. Germline V lookup: CDR1 SEHNR, CDR2 FQNEAQ (reference sequence). The V end was cut by 5 bases, the J end by 4 bases, with 11 bases between. DNA for the CDR3: TGTGCCAGCAGCCATCCGGGGAGTAATGAAAAACTGTTTTTT. Translation gives CASSHPGSNEKLFF.

The V gene is TRBV19, the J gene TRBJ1-1; possibly TRBD1 for D (5 bases). This CDR3 contains 16 residues. Trimming cost V 3 bases and J 6 bases, with 20 bases left between them. Germline CDR1 is LNHDA and CDR2 is SQIVND (reference sequence). The CDR3 is CASSIGRVTNNPEAFF. Written as DNA, the CDR3 is TGTGCCAGTAGTATCGGCAGGGTGACCAACAACCCTGAAGCTTTCTTT.

This clone appeared once. This chain's CDR3 is CASSYSWSGQGDQYF. CDR3 bases: TGTGCCAGCAGCTACTCATGGAGCGGACAGGGGGACCAGTACTTC. This sequence joins TRBV5-8 and TRBJ2-7; 10 bases match TRBD1. Germline CDR1 SGHTS, CDR2 YDEGEE. The CDR3 spans 15 residues. The trim removed 3 bases at V and 10 bases at J, leaving 13 bases unmatched.

The chain employs TRBV13 and TRBJ2-3, with D tentatively TRBD1 (6 bases). Trimming took off 6 bases at V and 4 bases at J, with 17 bases between the two ends. In germline, CDR1 is PRHDT, CDR2 FYEKMQ (reference sequence). The CDR3 has 15 amino acids. In nucleotides, the CDR3 is TGTGCCAGCAGTCGCCCAGGGGAAGTCGCAGATACGCAGTATTTT. Its translation is CASSRPGEVADTQYF.

This chain links TRBV30 with TRBJ1-6, with unresolved D. The CDR3 runs to 13 residues. Per the germline V gene, CDR1 is GTSNPN and CDR2 is SVGIG (reference sequence). The V end lost 2 bases, the J end lost 7 bases, and 9 bases lay between the germline ends. The CDR3: CAWSIASNSPLHF. The CDR3 DNA is TGTGCCTGGAGTATCGCAAGCAATTCACCCCTCCACTTT. The variable domain in full, with the rest retrieved from reference TRBV30 and TRBJ1-6, is SQTIHQWPATLVQPVGSPLSLECTVEGTSNPNLYWYRQAAGRGLQLLFYSVGIGQISSEVPQNLSASRPQDRQFILSSKKLLLSDSGFYLCAWSIASNSPLHFGNGTRLTVT.

The chain combines TRBV19 with TRBJ1-2, with 12 bases fitting TRBD1. This CDR3 spans 17 amino acids. The germline V gene encodes CDR1 LNHDA and CDR2 SQIVND (reference sequence). V gave up 7 bases and J gave up 6 bases; unmatched junction bases: 15. Here the CDR3 reads CASTIPGQGAVEDGYTF. The DNA of the CDR3 is TGTGCCAGTACCATCCCGGGACAGGGGGCTGTGGAGGATGGCTACACCTTC.

The chain employs TRBV28 and TRBJ1-1; D gene unclear. V lost 6 bases, J lost 4 bases, and 21 bases lay in between. In germline, CDR1 is MDHEN, CDR2 SYDVKM. The CDR3 contains 16 residues. CDR3 coding DNA: TGTGCCAGCAGCTTCTCTTACAGTGCGGAGGGCACTGAAGCTTTCTTT. Its protein product is CASSFSYSAEGTEAFF.

V is TRBV27 and J is TRBJ1-5; D may be TRBD1 (5 bases). CDR3 length: 18 residues. Trimming took 4 bases from V and 9 from J, leaving 28 bases between them. CDR1 is MNHEY and CDR2 is SMNVEV in the germline V gene (reference sequence). The CDR3 DNA sequence: TGTGCCAGCAGTTATACCATCACCGGGAGGGGCACGGTGCGGCCCCAGCATTTT. Its protein product is CASSYTITGRGTVRPQHF.

The rearrangement links TRBV28 to TRBJ1-5; 10 nucleotides agree with TRBD1. V lost 7 bases, J lost 1 base, and 16 bases stayed unmatched. CDR1 and CDR2 (germline): MDHEN, SYDVKM. The CDR3 consists of 19 residues. CDR3 residues: CASNKPGQGFFVSNQPQHF. DNA of the CDR3: TGTGCCAGCAACAAGCCGGGACAGGGGTTTTTCGTGAGCAATCAGCCCCAGCATTTT.

The chain carries TRBV28 and TRBJ1-5; weak D call: TRBD1 (5 bases). V was clipped by 6 bases and J by 2 bases, with 20 bases between them. The CDR3 totals 17 residues. From germline, CDR1 is MDHEN and CDR2 SYDVKM. The CDR3 region is CASSVWEGRIGNQPQHF. CDR3 nucleotides: TGTGCCAGCAGCGTGTGGGAGGGGCGCATCGGCAATCAGCCCCAGCATTTT.

This clone was detected once. The chain couples TRBV2 to TRBJ1-2; no reliable D call. This CDR3 is 15 amino acids long. V was cut by 0 bases and J by 4 bases, with 12 bases left in between. Germline V gives CDR1 SNHLY, CDR2 FYNNEI. The CDR3 nucleotides read TGTGCCAGCAGTGAAGCGCTTACACCACGCTATGGCTACACCTTC. Its translation is CASSEALTPRYGYTF.

V gene TRBV5-6 combines with J gene TRBJ1-1, with 7 bases matching TRBD1. The CDR3 sequence is 18 residues long. V lost 1 base to trimming and J lost 8 bases; unmatched junction nucleotides: 20. CDR1 SGHDT and CDR2 YYEEEE come from the germline V gene. The CDR3 loop reads CASSLLGDSRDSGGEAFF. For the CDR3, the DNA is TGTGCCAGCAGCTTGTTAGGGGATAGCCGGGACAGCGGAGGGGAAGCTTTCTTT.

The J gene is TRBJ2-1, the V gene TRBV21-1; TRBD2 is taken as the D call from the table, unchecked against the DNA. TRBV21-1 has pseudogene status. The CDR3 extends over 16 amino acids. CDR3 sequence (DNA): TGTGCCAGCAGCACCCCTAAGGCCTTGTCGAGGGATGAGCAGTTCTTC. Translated: CASSTPKALSRDEQFF.

The chain uses TRBV4-2 and TRBJ2-7; 11 bases fit TRBD2. Losses at the gene ends were 1 base for V and 6 bases for J; bases not matched to a gene: 11. Germline V gene data show CDR1 as LGHNA and CDR2 as YNFKEQ. The CDR3 has 17 amino acids. CDR3 sequence reads: CASSQGEGVAGGIEQYF. The DNA of the CDR3 is TGTGCCAGCAGCCAAGGTGAAGGGGTAGCGGGAGGGATCGAGCAGTACTTC.

The V and J genes are TRBV6-6 and TRBJ1-3; D is unresolved. The CDR3 has 13 residues. Trimming removed 4 bases at V and 4 bases at J, with 8 bases between. In germline, CDR1 is MNHNY, CDR2 SVGAGI (reference sequence). CDR3 loop: CASSSVTGNTIYF. In nucleotides, the CDR3 is TGTGCCAGCAGTTCCGTGACAGGAAACACCATATATTTT.

This chain links TRBV19 with TRBJ1-5, with a possible D match to TRBD1 (5 bases). This CDR3 region has 15 residues. The germline CDR1 and CDR2 sequences are LNHDA and SQIVND (reference sequence). Trimming pared 7 bases from V and 0 bases from J, leaving 13 bases between. CDR3 protein: CASTKGAISNQPQHF. CDR3 nucleotides: TGTGCCAGTACAAAAGGGGCAATTAGCAATCAGCCCCAGCATTTT. The full variable domain, in which reference TRBV19 and TRBJ1-5 provide the parts outside the CDR3, is DGGITQSPKYLFRKEGQNVTLSCEQNLNHDAMYWYRQDPGQGLRLIYYSQIVNDFQKGDIAEGYSVSREKKESFPLTVTSAQKNPTAFYLCASTKGAISNQPQHFGDGTRLSIL.

CDR3 amino acids: CASSQWAGYNEQFF. CDR3 nucleotide sequence: TGCGCCAGCAGCCAATGGGCGGGGTACAATGAGCAGTTCTTC. J is TRBJ2-1 and V is TRBV4-3; D might be TRBD2 (6 bases). CDR1 and CDR2 from the germline V gene are LGHNA and YSLEER. The CDR3 extends over 14 amino acids. V gave up 2 bases and J gave up 4 bases, with 9 bases separating them.